One sample yielded the 4 T cell receptor beta chains listed below, sequenced in a study of blood T cells in healthy people across ages. Alongside a J-beta primer mix, a sample-barcoded 5' primer served in a second PCR lasting 7 to 11 cycles. One entry per CDR3 protein results from TCRdb running MiXCR on the 5' RACE reads. The table records about 930,000 distinct CDR3 sequences, roughly 29% of them present only once. The same specimen was also included in a second study, on T cells of mothers and their children.

Sequenced input: blood. The source of these receptors is a woman aged 40 to 50 in good health.

The chain links TRBV3-1 to TRBJ2-1, with D perhaps given as TRBD1 or TRBD2 (5 bases each). The CDR3 is 18 residues long. The germline CDR1 and CDR2 sequences are LGHDT and YNNKEL (reference sequence). V was trimmed by 5 bases and J by 10 bases, leaving 30 bases between them. CDR3 coding DNA: TGTGCCAGCAGCTCAGCCGACTTCGGGACGACCTTTTCCTACGAGCAGTTCTTC. It is translated as CASSSADFGTTFSYEQFF.

CDR3 DNA sequence: TGTGCCAGCAGTTCGCACAGGGGAAGCCTCTCCTATGGCTACACCTTC. This translates into CASSSHRGSLSYGYTF. The chain is built from TRBV28 and TRBJ1-2; 7 nucleotides match TRBD1. In germline, CDR1 is MDHEN, CDR2 SYDVKM. This CDR3 comprises 16 residues. With 4 bases clipped from V and 4 bases from J, the junction kept 12 bases outside the gene matches.

J is TRBJ2-3 and V is TRBV28; D call uncertain. Germline assignment: CDR1 MDHEN and CDR2 SYDVKM. The length of the CDR3 is 16 residues. Trimming shortened V by 6 bases and J by 4 bases, and 20 bases separated the two germline ends. In DNA form, the CDR3 reads TGTGCCAGCAGCCTCGGGTCCCTTAGGTTGTCAGATACGCAGTATTTT. It codes for CASSLGSLRLSDTQYF.

Worth noting for this clonotype: The junction differs from germline at one of its ends, possibly a read error. The chain uses TRBV13 and TRBJ2-1; 9 bases align to TRBD1. The CDR3 runs 14 residues. Germline loops: CDR1 PRHDT, CDR2 FYEKMQ (reference sequence). The CDR3 loop reads CAGSIDRGYNEQFF. Written as DNA, the CDR3 is TGTGCCGGCAGCATTGACAGGGGGTACAATGAGCAGTTCTTC.